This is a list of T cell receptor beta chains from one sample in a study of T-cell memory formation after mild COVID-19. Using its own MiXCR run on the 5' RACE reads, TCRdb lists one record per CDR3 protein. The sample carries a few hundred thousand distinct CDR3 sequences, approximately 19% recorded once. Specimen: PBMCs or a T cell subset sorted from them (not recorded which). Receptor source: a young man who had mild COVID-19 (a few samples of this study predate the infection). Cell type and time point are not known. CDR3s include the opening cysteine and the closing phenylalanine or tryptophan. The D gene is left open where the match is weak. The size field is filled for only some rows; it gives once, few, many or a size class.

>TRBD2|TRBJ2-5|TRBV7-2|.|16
CASSFASGGVRGTQYF
TGTGCCAGCAGCTTCGCTAGCGGGGGAGTCCGGGGGACCCAGTACTTC
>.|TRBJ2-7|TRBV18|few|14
CASSPPGPPYEQYF
TGTGCCAGCTCACCACCGGGACCGCCCTACGAGCAGTACTTC
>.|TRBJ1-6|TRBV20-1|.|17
CSARPRAISSYNSPLHF
TGCAGTGCAAGGCCCAGGGCCATCAGCTCCTATAATTCACCCCTCCACTTT
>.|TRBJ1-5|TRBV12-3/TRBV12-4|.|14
CASSTRNSNQPQHF
TGTGCCAGCAGTACCAGGAATAGCAATCAGCCCCAGCATTTT
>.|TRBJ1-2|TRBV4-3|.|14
CASSQGRGLGGYTF
TGCGCCAGCAGCCAAGGCAGGGGACTGGGTGGCTACACCTTC
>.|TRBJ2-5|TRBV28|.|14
CASSMIWGQETQYF
TGTGCCAGCAGTATGATTTGGGGGCAAGAGACCCAGTACTTC
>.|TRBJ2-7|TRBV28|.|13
CASSSPQHYEQYF
TGTGCCAGCAGTTCCCCCCAACACTACGAGCAGTACTTC
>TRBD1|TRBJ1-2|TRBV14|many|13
CASSHQGAYGYTF
TGTGCCAGCAGCCATCAGGGGGCCTATGGCTACACCTTC
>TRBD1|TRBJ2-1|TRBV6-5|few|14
CASSYDRADNEQFF
TGTGCCAGCAGTTACGACAGGGCGGACAATGAGCAGTTCTTC
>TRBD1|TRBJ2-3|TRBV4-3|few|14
CASSQELGQGPQYF
TGCGCCAGCAGCCAAGAGCTGGGACAGGGGCCGCAGTATTTT
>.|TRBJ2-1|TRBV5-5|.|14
CASSLSWGDDEQFF
TGTGCCAGCAGCTTGTCGTGGGGGGACGATGAGCAGTTCTTC
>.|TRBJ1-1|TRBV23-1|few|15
CASSQPDTGNAEAFF
TGCGCCAGCAGTCAACCGGACACGGGAAACGCTGAAGCTTTCTTT
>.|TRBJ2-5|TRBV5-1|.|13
CASTSDGHETQYF
TGCGCCAGCACCTCAGATGGGCACGAGACCCAGTACTTC
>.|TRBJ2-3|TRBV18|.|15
CASSPMGGRADTQYF
TGTGCCAGCTCACCCATGGGGGGCCGCGCAGATACGCAGTATTTT
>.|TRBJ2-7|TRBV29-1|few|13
CSVVAGNLYEQYF
TGCAGCGTTGTTGCAGGGAACCTCTACGAGCAGTACTTC
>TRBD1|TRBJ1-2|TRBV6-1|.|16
CASSLRQGAGNYGYTF
TGTGCCAGCAGTCTTCGACAGGGGGCAGGGAACTATGGCTACACCTTC
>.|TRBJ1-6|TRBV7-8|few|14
CASSLANRVSPLHF
TGTGCCAGCAGCTTAGCCAACAGGGTCTCACCCCTCCACTTT
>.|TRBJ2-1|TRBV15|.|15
CATSRDPLGGNEQFF
TGTGCCACCAGCAGAGACCCACTCGGCGGCAATGAGCAGTTCTTC
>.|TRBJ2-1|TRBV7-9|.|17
CASSLARMTPTYNEQFF
TGTGCCAGCAGCTTAGCGCGGATGACACCGACCTACAATGAGCAGTTCTTC
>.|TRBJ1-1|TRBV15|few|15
CATSPSDRLNTEAFF
TGTGCCACCAGCCCCTCAGACAGGCTGAACACTGAAGCTTTCTTT
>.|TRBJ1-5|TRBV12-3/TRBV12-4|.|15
CASSEQGVGNQPQHF
TGTGCCAGCAGCGAACAGGGTGTTGGCAATCAGCCCCAGCATTTT
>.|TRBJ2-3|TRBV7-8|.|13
CASSSLGGDTQYF
TGTGCCAGCAGCTCCCTTGGGGGAGATACGCAGTATTTT
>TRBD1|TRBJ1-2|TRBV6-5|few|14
CASRYFTGASGYTF
TGTGCCAGCAGATACTTTACAGGGGCCAGTGGCTACACCTTC
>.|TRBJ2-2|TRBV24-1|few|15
CATSERRRNTGELFF
TGTGCCACCAGTGAAAGACGGCGGAACACCGGGGAGCTGTTTTTT
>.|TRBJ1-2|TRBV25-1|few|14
CASSEAGAPRGYTF
TGTGCCAGCAGTGAAGCGGGGGCCCCTCGTGGCTACACCTTC
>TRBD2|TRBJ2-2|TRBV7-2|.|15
CASNLAGVFTGELFF
TGTGCCAGCAACCTAGCGGGGGTGTTCACCGGGGAGCTGTTTTTT
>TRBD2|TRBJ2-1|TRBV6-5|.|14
CASSQTSGYNEQFF
TGTGCCAGCAGCCAGACTAGCGGGTACAATGAGCAGTTCTTC
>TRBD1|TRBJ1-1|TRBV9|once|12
CASSETGGKAFF
TGTGCCAGCAGCGAGACAGGGGGGAAAGCTTTCTTT
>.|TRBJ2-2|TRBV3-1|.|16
CASSHRDSPNTGELFF
TGTGCCAGCAGCCACCGTGATTCCCCGAACACCGGGGAGCTGTTTTTT
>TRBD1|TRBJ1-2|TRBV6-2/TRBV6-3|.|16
CASSVGTGEANYGYTF
TGTGCCAGCAGTGTGGGGACAGGAGAAGCTAACTATGGCTACACCTTC
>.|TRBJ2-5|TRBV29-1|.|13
CSVAGTAKGAQYF
TGCAGCGTCGCCGGGACCGCTAAGGGGGCCCAGTACTTC
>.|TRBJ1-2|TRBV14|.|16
CASSQSLLSDPNGYTF
TGTGCCAGCAGCCAGAGTCTGCTCTCGGACCCGAATGGCTACACCTTC
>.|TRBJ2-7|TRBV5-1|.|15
CASSWLGPSDAEQYF
TGCGCCAGCAGCTGGCTCGGTCCTAGCGATGCCGAGCAGTACTTC
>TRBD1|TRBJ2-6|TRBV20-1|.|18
CSARDPLGQGTGANVLTF
TGCAGTGCTAGAGATCCTTTGGGACAGGGAACAGGGGCCAACGTCCTGACTTTC
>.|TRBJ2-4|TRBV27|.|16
CASKPLATGNKNIQYF
TGTGCCAGCAAACCTCTCGCCACAGGGAACAAAAACATTCAGTACTTC
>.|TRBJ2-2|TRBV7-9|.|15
CASSHWSKNTGELFF
TGTGCCAGCAGCCACTGGAGTAAGAACACCGGGGAGCTGTTTTTT
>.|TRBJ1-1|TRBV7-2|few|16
CASSLVGQRLNTEAFF
TGTGCCAGCAGCTTAGTAGGACAGAGATTGAACACTGAAGCTTTCTTT
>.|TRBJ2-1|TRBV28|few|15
CASRPQGGLYNEQFF
TGTGCCAGCAGACCCCAGGGGGGCCTCTACAATGAGCAGTTCTTC
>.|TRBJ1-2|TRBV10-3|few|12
CAISAEGEGYTF
TGTGCCATCAGTGCGGAGGGGGAAGGCTACACCTTC
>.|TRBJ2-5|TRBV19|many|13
CASSIISKETQYF
TGTGCCAGTAGTATTATCTCTAAAGAGACCCAGTACTTC
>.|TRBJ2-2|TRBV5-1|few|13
CASSLYGTGELFF
TGCGCCAGCAGCTTGTATGGCACCGGGGAGCTGTTTTTT
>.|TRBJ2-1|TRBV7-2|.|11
CASGRGNEQFF
TGTGCCAGCGGCCGGGGGAATGAGCAGTTCTTC
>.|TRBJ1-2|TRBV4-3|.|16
CASSQDPRGYGYGYTF
TGCGCCAGCAGCCAAGACCCTCGGGGTTACGGCTATGGCTACACCTTC
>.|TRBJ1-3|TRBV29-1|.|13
CSVAPNSGNTIYF
TGCAGCGTTGCTCCGAACTCTGGAAACACCATATATTTT
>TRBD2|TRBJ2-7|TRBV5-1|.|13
CASGTSEPYEQYF
TGCGCCAGCGGAACTAGCGAACCCTACGAGCAGTACTTC
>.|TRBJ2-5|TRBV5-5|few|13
CASSLQGMETQYF
TGTGCCAGCAGCTTGCAGGGGATGGAGACCCAGTACTTC
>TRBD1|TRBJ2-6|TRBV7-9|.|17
CASSPRTGPTGANVLTF
TGTGCCAGCAGCCCACGGACAGGGCCCACTGGGGCCAACGTCCTGACTTTC
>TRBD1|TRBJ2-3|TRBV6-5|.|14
CASSRQGLGDTQYF
TGTGCCAGCAGTCGACAGGGGTTGGGGGATACGCAGTATTTT
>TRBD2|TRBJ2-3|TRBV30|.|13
CAFGTTGTDTQYF
TGTGCCTTCGGGACTACCGGGACAGATACGCAGTATTTT
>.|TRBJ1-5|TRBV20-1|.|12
CSHGEGHQPQHF
TGCAGTCATGGGGAGGGGCATCAGCCCCAGCATTTT
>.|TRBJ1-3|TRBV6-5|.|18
CASSYSIDDQGGGNTIYF
TGTGCCAGCAGTTACTCGATAGACGACCAGGGCGGAGGAAACACCATATATTTT
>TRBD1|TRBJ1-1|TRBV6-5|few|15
CASSYSAGGYTEAFF
TGTGCCAGCAGTTACTCGGCAGGGGGCTACACTGAAGCTTTCTTT
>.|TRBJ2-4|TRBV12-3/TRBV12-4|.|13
CASSVLAKNIQYF
TGTGCCAGCAGCGTTCTAGCCAAAAACATTCAGTACTTC
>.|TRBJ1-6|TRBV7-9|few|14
CASSHHGPNSPLHF
TGTGCCAGCAGCCACCACGGGCCCAATTCACCCCTCCACTTT